This T cell receptor beta chain was observed in a study of prognosis after radiotherapy for stage I lung cancer. About the study: In a handful of patients, distant metastases developed after radiotherapy (median 7 months), whereas roughly 14 patients showed no significant progression. Study-level results: Clone counts measured for unique TCRs fell after stereotactic body radiation therapy, median around 9,500 versus 6,500.

The CDR3 contains 13 residues. Trimming left V 6 bases short and J 0 bases short, with 10 bases between. Germline-derived CDR1 and CDR2 are DFQATT and SNEGSKA (reference sequence). This clonotype was seen repeatedly, ten times or more. Its antigen is not known. TCR beta CDR3 amplification from genomic DNA was performed by two-round multiplex PCR. Individual primers that were specific to each TRBV and TRBJ gene served in first-round PCR. Via MiXCR, TCRdb re-called the multiplex PCR reads, giving one row per CDR3 protein. The sample has approximately 28,000 distinct CDR3 sequences; about 39% are singletons.

This chain uses TRBV20-1 with TRBJ2-3, with D perhaps TRBD1 (6 bases). The sample in question was PBMCs, obtained before or after stereotactic body radiation therapy (not recorded which). This clonotype originated in a donor over 45 with non-small cell lung cancer. CDR3 DNA sequence: TGCAGTGCGAGCACAGGGAGCACAGATACGCAGTATTTT. This gives the protein CSASTGSTDTQYF.